This T cell receptor (beta chain) was retrieved from a study of T cells in Graves' hyperthyroidism and ophthalmopathy. Patients were excluded for uncontrolled infection, other autoimmune disease, pregnancy or lactation. From roughly 9.2 ml of fresh peripheral blood, PBMCs were isolated. Amplified TCR beta CDR3 regions derived from RNA transcripts. The TCR CDR3 first-round RT-PCR relied on the HTBI primer set. One entry per CDR3 protein, called by TCRdb with MiXCR from the multiplex PCR reads. The repertoire consists of approximately 370,000 distinct CDR3 sequences, with about a sixth occurring once and the leading ten covering more than 30%. After removal of 5 bases from V and 5 bases from J, the junction contained 8 bases not matched to a gene. The CDR3 consists of 16 residues. Per germline, CDR1 LGHDT and CDR2 YNNKEL (reference sequence).

The clonotype comes from a woman aged 25 to 39 with Graves' hyperthyroidism that later progressed to Graves' ophthalmopathy. Sequencing used blood. This chain links TRBV3-1 with TRBJ2-1; 11 bases agree with TRBD2. The CDR3 DNA is TGTGCCAGCAGCTCCCGGACTAGCGGGCCCAACAATGAGCAGTTCTTC. Its protein is CASSSRTSGPNNEQFF.